A selection of T cell receptor beta chains follows, all from one sample in a study of T cells in Graves' hyperthyroidism and ophthalmopathy. TCRdb processed the multiplex PCR reads anew with MiXCR; each CDR3 protein has one entry. Among a few hundred thousand distinct CDR3 sequences listed, roughly 15% were seen once. Sequencing input: blood. The receptors shown here come from a woman younger than 35 with Graves' hyperthyroidism. The CDR3 runs from the conserved cysteine through the conserved F or W. D genes are given only for firm matches. Size tells how often a clone was seen (once, few, many) or the class of an expanded clone, and some rows leave it out.

clone size	J gene	V gene	D gene	CDR3 protein	CDR3 DNA
.	TRBJ2-1	TRBV25-1	.	CAASSYNEQFF	TGTGCGGCCAGCTCCTACAATGAGCAGTTCTTC
many	TRBJ1-2	TRBV28	.	CASSPPAGPGGNYGYTF	TGTGCCAGCAGTCCCCCAGCAGGCCCTGGGGGGAACTATGGCTACACCTTC
many	TRBJ1-1	TRBV5-1	.	CASSLDGGNTEAFF	TGCGCCAGCAGCTTGGACGGGGGGAACACTGAAGCTTTCTTT
few	TRBJ1-3	TRBV6-2/TRBV6-3	.	CASSYEVSGNTIYF	TGTGCCAGCAGTTACGAAGTTTCTGGAAACACCATATATTTT
.	TRBJ2-2	TRBV25-1	TRBD1	CASSEQGADTGELFF	TGTGCCAGCAGTGAACAGGGGGCCGACACCGGGGAGCTGTTTTTT
few	TRBJ2-3	TRBV9	.	CASSVVDSPGTDTQYF	TGTGCCAGCAGCGTAGTCGACAGCCCCGGCACAGATACGCAGTATTTT
once	TRBJ2-1	TRBV7-2	TRBD2	CASSRKLAGALSNEQFF	TGTGCCAGCAGCCGCAAGCTAGCGGGGGCCCTAAGCAATGAGCAGTTCTTC
many	TRBJ2-7	TRBV27	.	CASSWRVSYEQYF	TGTGCCAGCAGTTGGAGAGTTTCCTACGAGCAGTACTTC
many	TRBJ1-2	TRBV28	TRBD1	CASSSGGQGYGYTF	TGTGCCAGCAGTTCAGGGGGACAGGGCTATGGCTACACCTTC
few	TRBJ2-1	TRBV4-1	.	CASSQEGAGNYNEQFF	TGCGCCAGCAGCCAAGAAGGGGCGGGGAACTACAATGAGCAGTTCTTC
many	TRBJ2-5	TRBV2	TRBD2	CASSEASSVERGIPVEETQYF	TGTGCCAGCAGTGAAGCGTCCAGTGTGGAGCGGGGCATACCGGTTGAGGAGACCCAGTACTTC
many	TRBJ2-7	TRBV11-2	TRBD1	CASSSRDRGAYEQYF	TGTGCCAGCAGCTCGAGAGACAGGGGTGCCTACGAGCAGTACTTC
few	TRBJ2-7	TRBV28	TRBD2	CASSLTSGIKDEQYF	TGTGCCAGCAGTTTGACTAGCGGGATTAAAGATGAGCAGTACTTC
many	TRBJ2-3	TRBV20-1	.	CSARDPWGYRGDTQYF	TGCAGTGCTAGAGATCCCTGGGGCTACCGGGGAGATACGCAGTATTTT
.	TRBJ2-1	TRBV12-3/TRBV12-4	TRBD2	CASSLGLAADHNEQFF	TGTGCCAGCAGTCTTGGACTAGCGGCAGACCACAATGAGCAGTTCTTC
.	TRBJ2-3	TRBV19	TRBD2	CASSLAGANRDTQYF	TGTGCCAGTAGTTTGGCGGGAGCCAATCGAGATACGCAGTATTTT
.	TRBJ2-3	TRBV20-1	TRBD2	CSATPTSGRGTDTQYF	TGCAGTGCTACCCCGACTAGCGGGAGGGGCACAGATACGCAGTATTTT
many	TRBJ1-5	TRBV24-1	TRBD1	CATSGNTGGNQPQHF	TGTGCCACCAGTGGGAACACAGGGGGCAATCAGCCCCAGCATTTT
many	TRBJ1-5	TRBV29-1	.	CSVDQGPNQPQHF	TGCAGCGTTGACCAGGGTCCAAATCAGCCCCAGCATTTT
many	TRBJ2-6	TRBV12-3/TRBV12-4	.	CASRYLRAGSGANVLTF	TGTGCCAGCAGATACCTCCGTGCGGGATCTGGGGCCAACGTCCTGACTTTC